These 3 T cell receptor beta chains were all obtained from the same sample, sequenced in a study of beta chain features in type 1 diabetes. cDNA synthesis used the whole RNA isolate, giving expressed TCRB sequences. The assay was immunoSEQ multiplex PCR, and TCRdb's table has in-frame clones only and misses some. The sample yields around 500,000 clones, roughly 11% seen once. The sample consisted of naive CD4+ T cells from blood. The receptors come from a woman aged 18-35 years in good health.

The chain carries TRBV13 and TRBJ2-6; D is perhaps TRBD2 (5 bases). The germline V gene encodes CDR1 PRHDT and CDR2 FYEKMQ (reference sequence). CDR3 length: 16 amino acids. V lost 5 bases, J lost 0 bases, and 11 bases lay in between. This CDR3 is CASSARRGSGANVLTF. The DNA of the CDR3 is TGTGCCAGCAGCGCCAGACGGGGCTCTGGGGCCAACGTCCTGACTTTC. The full variable domain, in which reference TRBV13 and TRBJ2-6 provide the parts outside the CDR3, is AAGVIQSPRHLIKEKRETATLKCYPIPRHDTVYWYQQGPGQDPQFLISFYEKMQSDKGSIPDRFSAQQFSDYHSELNMSSLELGDSALYFCASSARRGSGANVLTFGAGSRLTVL.

This chain connects TRBV23-1 to TRBJ1-3; D is unclear. TRBV23-1 is identified as an open reading frame with a role that is uncertain. This CDR3 region has 16 residues. V lost 0 bases to trimming and J lost 1 base, with 10 bases between them. The chain's CDR3 is CASSQSITLSGNTIYF. CDR3 DNA: TGCGCCAGCAGTCAATCGATCACACTTTCTGGAAACACCATATATTTT.

A few counts support this clone. This CDR3 is CASSHSGSSYNEQFF. The CDR3, as DNA: TGTGCCAGCAGCCACAGCGGCAGCTCCTACAATGAGCAGTTCTTC. The chain employs TRBV7-2 and TRBJ2-1; possible D gene TRBD2, 5 bases. V was clipped by 5 bases and J by 0 bases, with 11 bases between them. The germline CDR1 and CDR2 sequences are SGHTA and FQGNSA. There are 15 residues in the CDR3.